The clone carrying this T cell receptor beta chain appeared a single time. Using immunoSEQ multiplex PCR, the repertoire was profiled, and TCRdb retains in-frame clones only, with some absent. The profile shows 200,000 to 300,000 clones, about 80% of them singletons. This sample is drawn from a study of blood T cell repertoires in COVID-19. Study in general: Spain, Italy and the United States supplied samples that represented acute and convalescent COVID-19. T cells, B-cell-depleted T cells, or PBMCs provided the cDNA or gDNA that served as material.

Germline CDR1 LGHDT, CDR2 YNNKEL (reference sequence). The CDR3 extends over 16 amino acids. Germline trimming cut 4 bases from V and 1 base from J; bases unmatched to any gene: 5. The material sequenced was peripheral blood. The chain joins TRBV3-1 (or the pseudogene TRBV3-2) to TRBJ2-2; 8 bases agree with TRBD1. The receptor comes from a woman aged 80 or older with acute or convalescent COVID-19. The chain's CDR3 is CASSPWDRKNTGELFF. The CDR3 coding sequence is TGTGCCAGCAGCCCCTGGGACAGGAAGAACACCGGGGAGCTGTTTTTT.